The 10 T cell receptor beta chains below come from one sample, sequenced in a study of graft-versus-host responses after intestinal transplantation. Method: immunoSEQ multiplex PCR; TCRdb's copy keeps in-frame clones and lacks some. The repertoire holds 150,000 or so clones, with about nine tenths as singletons. These receptors have no identified antigens. Sample: unstimulated CD4+ T cells sorted from spleen or lymph node cells, taken before intestinal transplant. The receptors come from a human donor who received an intestinal transplant.

The chain couples TRBV30 to TRBJ1-4, with D possibly being TRBD1 (5 bases). The V and J ends lost 4 bases and 6 bases respectively, with 9 bases between them. CDR3 size: 12 residues. Germline CDR1 reads GTSNPN; CDR2 reads SVGIG (reference sequence). CDR3 region: CAWTRGDEKLFF. CDR3 nucleotide sequence: TGTGCCTGGACTAGGGGCGATGAAAAACTGTTTTTT.

CDR3 loop: CASSLSGLANEQFF. The CDR3 coding sequence is TGTGCCAGCAGTCTTTCGGGACTAGCCAATGAGCAGTTCTTC. V usage is TRBV6-5 and J usage is TRBJ2-1, with TRBD2 matching over 9 bases. With V trimmed by 5 bases and J by 6 bases, 5 bases remained unmatched. CDR1 is MNHEY and CDR2 is SVGAGI in the germline V gene. CDR3 length equals 14 residues.

The V and J genes are TRBV5-1 and TRBJ2-3, with 8 bases identical to TRBD2. The V gene's germline CDR1 is SGHRS and CDR2 YFSETQ. After removal of 0 bases from V and 0 bases from J, the junction contained 12 bases not matched to a gene. CDR3 length: 19 residues. The CDR3 sequence: CASSLVESPGLVSTDTQYF. CDR3 DNA: TGCGCCAGCAGCTTGGTGGAGAGTCCGGGACTAGTGAGCACAGATACGCAGTATTTT.

The chain couples TRBV28 to TRBJ1-4; maybe TRBD1 (6 bases). The CDR3 is 15 residues long. The germline V gene has CDR1 MDHEN and CDR2 SYDVKM. Trimming pared 2 bases from V and 8 bases from J, leaving 15 bases between. This chain's CDR3 is CASSLPPGQGEKLFF. Written as DNA, the CDR3 is TGTGCCAGCAGTTTACCTCCGGGACAAGGGGAAAAACTGTTTTTT.

The chain recombines TRBV7-8 with TRBJ1-1; D remains unclear. The germline V gene encodes CDR1 SGHVS and CDR2 FQNEAQ. This CDR3 region has 14 residues. Trimming cost V 4 bases and J 1 base, with 10 bases left between them. CDR3 nucleotide sequence: TGTGCCAGCAGCTGGGATCGGGGGAACACTGAAGCTTTCTTT. Encoded protein: CASSWDRGNTEAFF.

The chain carries TRBV7-9 and TRBJ2-1, with D hard to call. Germline V gene sequence: CDR1 SEHNR, CDR2 FQNEAQ (reference sequence). The CDR3 runs 14 residues. Trimming cost V 7 bases and J 1 base, with 11 bases left between them. CDR3 nucleotide sequence: TGTGCCAGCACCCAAGGGTGGTCCTACAATGAGCAGTTCTTC. The encoded protein is CASTQGWSYNEQFF.

The chain combines TRBV27 with TRBJ2-3; D not certain. V lost 6 bases and J lost 6, with 16 bases in between. Per the germline V gene, CDR1 is MNHEY and CDR2 is SMNVEV (reference sequence). The CDR3 consists of 14 residues. CDR3 sequence reads: CASRFTPETDTQYF. DNA of the CDR3: TGTGCCAGCAGGTTTACTCCAGAGACGGATACGCAGTATTTT.

The chain combines TRBV7-9 with TRBJ2-1, with D maybe TRBD2 (6 bases). V lost 6 bases and J 4 bases, leaving 16 bases between the germline ends. Germline assignment: CDR1 SEHNR and CDR2 FQNEAQ (reference sequence). This CDR3 spans 15 amino acids. The CDR3: CASRGDLAHYNEQFF. In DNA form, the CDR3 reads TGTGCCAGCAGGGGAGATCTAGCGCATTACAATGAGCAGTTCTTC.

This chain links TRBV7-8 with TRBJ2-7; 10 nucleotides match TRBD2. The CDR3 runs 16 residues. V shed 0 bases, J shed 2 bases, and the junction held 4 bases outside the gene matches. CDR1 and CDR2 from the germline V gene are SGHVS and FQNEAQ. CDR3 amino acids: CASSLALTSGTYEQYF. The CDR3 nucleotides are TGTGCCAGCAGCTTAGCGCTAACTAGCGGGACCTACGAGCAGTACTTC.

This chain connects TRBV18 to TRBJ2-7; 8 bases are shared with TRBD2. Germline trimming cut 3 bases from V and 3 bases from J; bases unmatched to any gene: 10. The CDR3 is 16 amino acids. Germline-derived CDR1 and CDR2 are KGHSH and LQKENI. CDR3 DNA sequence: TGTGCCAGCTCACCGAGCGGGGGCCGTGTCATCTACGAGCAGTACTTC. It is translated as CASSPSGGRVIYEQYF.